What follows are 30 T cell receptor beta chains derived from one specimen sequenced in a study of blood T cell repertoires in COVID-19. Assay used: immunoSEQ multiplex PCR; TCRdb lists only in-frame clones, some missing. The table shows hundreds of thousands of clones, with around 90% occurring only once. Sequencing was done on a sample of peripheral blood. These receptors all come from a man younger than 30 with active or convalescent COVID-19.

This sequence joins TRBV4-1 and TRBJ2-7; 9 positions agree with TRBD1. V shed 0 bases and J 4 bases; nucleotides not matched to a gene: 7. Germline V lookup: CDR1 MGHRA, CDR2 YSYEKL. This CDR3 has 16 amino acids. CDR3: CASSQEYRGPLYEQYF. For the CDR3, the DNA is TGCGCCAGCAGCCAAGAGTACAGGGGGCCCCTTTACGAGCAGTACTTC.

The gene calls are TRBV7-9 and TRBJ2-1; no reliable D call. CDR1 and CDR2 (germline): SEHNR, FQNEAQ (reference sequence). V dropped 0 bases and J dropped 6 bases, with 6 bases sitting between them. This CDR3 has 13 amino acids. The CDR3: CASSLALSNEQFF. The CDR3 DNA sequence: TGTGCCAGCAGCTTAGCGCTCAGCAATGAGCAGTTCTTC.

The chain is built from TRBV7-2 and TRBJ2-3; D is unclear. Deletions cut 1 base from V and 6 bases from J, with 17 bases between. CDR1 SGHTA and CDR2 FQGNSA come from the germline V gene. The CDR3 is 16 residues long. The CDR3 reads CASSLDQWSGEDTQYF. The CDR3 nucleotides are TGTGCCAGCAGCTTAGATCAGTGGTCTGGAGAGGATACGCAGTATTTT.

The rearrangement joins TRBV28 to TRBJ1-5; D is undetermined. This CDR3 comprises 13 residues. V lost 7 bases and J 4 bases, leaving 11 bases between the germline ends. Per the germline V gene, CDR1 is MDHEN and CDR2 is SYDVKM. CDR3 in amino acids: CASTTMRNQPQHF. CDR3 DNA: TGTGCCAGCACCACCATGAGGAATCAGCCCCAGCATTTT. Variable domain in full (rest from reference TRBV28 and TRBJ1-5): DVKVTQSSRYLVKRTGEKVFLECVQDMDHENMFWYRQDPGLGLRLIYFSYDVKMKEKGDIPEGYSVSREKKERFSLILESASTNQTSMYLCASTTMRNQPQHFGDGTRLSIL.

The chain couples TRBV5-6 to TRBJ1-2; tentative D call: TRBD1 (5 bases). Trimming took off 5 bases at V and 6 bases at J, with 17 bases between the two ends. This CDR3 is built from 14 residues. Germline CDR1 and CDR2: SGHDT and YYEEEE. The CDR3 spells CASRTAGEYDGYTF. CDR3 coding DNA: TGTGCCAGCAGGACGGCGGGGGAGTACGATGGCTACACCTTC.

This clone was observed once. CDR3 nucleotide sequence: TGCGCCAGCAGCCAAGTGAGGGGGGGGAGCTCCTATAATTCACCCCTCCACTTT. Residues: CASSQVRGGSSYNSPLHF. The chain combines TRBV4-1 with TRBJ1-6, with D possibly being TRBD1 (6 bases). This CDR3 contains 18 residues. CDR1 and CDR2 (germline): MGHRA, YSYEKL. Trimming took 1 base from V and 0 from J, leaving 13 bases between them.

CDR3 in DNA: TGTGCCAGCAGTGTATGGCTCGCAGACTATGGCTACACCTTC. It specifies CASSVWLADYGYTF. The chain is built from TRBV2 and TRBJ1-2; D is unclear. There are 14 residues in the CDR3. Germline V gene data show CDR1 as SNHLY and CDR2 as FYNNEI. Trimming took off 4 bases at V and 3 bases at J, with 12 bases between the two ends. The full variable domain, completed using reference TRBV2 and TRBJ1-2, is EPEVTQTPSHQVTQMGQEVILRCVPISNHLYFYWYRQILGQKVEFLVSFYNNEISEKSEIFDDQFSVERPDGSNFTLKIRSTKLEDSAMYFCASSVWLADYGYTFGSGTRLTVV.

The chain links TRBV25-1 to TRBJ2-5; D perhaps matches TRBD1 (6 bases). There are 16 residues in the CDR3. Trimming took 1 base from V and 1 from J, leaving 13 bases between them. Germline loops: CDR1 MGHDK, CDR2 SYGVNS. In DNA, the CDR3 is TGTGCCAGCAGTGAATTGGGTGGCAGGGGCCAAGAGACCCAGTACTTC. Translating gives CASSELGGRGQETQYF.

The V gene is TRBV14, the J gene TRBJ2-2; perhaps TRBD2 as D (6 bases). Germline V gives CDR1 SGHDN, CDR2 FVKESK. The CDR3 contains 16 residues. Trimming shortened V by 0 bases and J by 7 bases, and 15 bases separated the two germline ends. The CDR3 region is CASSQEGGQNIGELFF. Here the CDR3 DNA reads TGTGCCAGCAGCCAAGAGGGGGGTCAGAATATCGGGGAGCTGTTTTTT.

The chain uses TRBV15 and TRBJ1-1; 8 bases agree with TRBD1. In germline, CDR1 is LNHNV, CDR2 YYDKDF (reference sequence). CDR3 length: 13 amino acids. The ends lost 3 bases at V and 8 bases at J; junction bases unmatched: 5. For the CDR3, the DNA is TGTGCCACCAGCAGGACAGGGGAATCCGAAGCTTTCTTT. As protein: CATSRTGESEAFF.

The chain recombines TRBV6-5 with TRBJ2-7; D might be TRBD1 (6 bases). V lost 5 bases, J lost 3 bases, and 8 bases lay in between. CDR3 size: 12 residues. The V gene's germline CDR1 is MNHEY and CDR2 SVGAGI. The CDR3 sequence is CASSTGNYEQYF. CDR3 DNA: TGTGCCAGCAGTACAGGGAACTACGAGCAGTACTTC.

The V call is TRBV20-1, the J call TRBJ2-4; possibly TRBD2 for D (5 bases). The CDR3 runs to 10 residues. Germline V gene data show CDR1 as DFQATT and CDR2 as SNEGSKA (reference sequence). V shed 3 bases and J shed 10 bases, with 7 bases lying between them. CDR3 sequence (DNA): TGCAGTGCTAGTCGGGGAATTCAGTACTTC. It specifies CSASRGIQYF.

The rearrangement uses TRBV13 and TRBJ2-5, with TRBD1 as a possible D gene (5 bases). This CDR3 comprises 14 residues. In germline, CDR1 is PRHDT, CDR2 FYEKMQ (reference sequence). Trimming took off 0 bases at V and 3 bases at J, with 8 bases between the two ends. CDR3 loop: CASSLGRDKETQYF. The CDR3 DNA sequence: TGTGCCAGCAGCTTAGGCAGGGATAAAGAGACCCAGTACTTC. The whole variable domain, filled in from reference TRBV13 and TRBJ2-5, reads AAGVIQSPRHLIKEKRETATLKCYPIPRHDTVYWYQQGPGQDPQFLISFYEKMQSDKGSIPDRFSAQQFSDYHSELNMSSLELGDSALYFCASSLGRDKETQYFGPGTRLLVL.

This chain uses TRBV19 with TRBJ2-5; 8 nucleotides agree with TRBD2. V was clipped by 7 bases and J by 3 bases; unmatched bases: 4. The CDR3 is made up of 13 amino acids. Germline-derived CDR1 and CDR2 are LNHDA and SQIVND (reference sequence). CDR3 coding DNA: TGTGCCAGTAAAAATAGCGGGGAAGAGACCCAGTACTTC. Protein: CASKNSGEETQYF.

This chain links TRBV27 with TRBJ1-2; D might be TRBD1 (6 bases). Germline lookup yields CDR1 MNHEY and CDR2 SMNVEV (reference sequence). The CDR3 totals 12 residues. V lost 11 bases, J lost 1 base, and 11 bases lay in between. This CDR3 is CAGGAFNYGYTF. The CDR3 nucleotides are TGTGCCGGGGGGGCGTTTAACTATGGCTACACCTTC.

This clone was detected only a few times. This chain joins TRBV3-1 (or the pseudogene TRBV3-2) and TRBJ1-4, with a weak D call TRBD1 (5 bases). Germline lookup yields CDR1 LGHDT and CDR2 YNNKEL (reference sequence). CDR3 length equals 18 residues. Trimming removed 0 bases from V and 6 bases from J, with 20 bases in between. The CDR3 DNA follows: TGTGCCAGCAGCCAAGACCCCCAGGGCCCATTGATCCATGAAAAACTGTTTTTT. Translated: CASSQDPQGPLIHEKLFF.

The V call is TRBV27, the J call TRBJ2-1; 7 nucleotides line up with TRBD2. Germline CDR1 MNHEY, CDR2 SMNVEV (reference sequence). The CDR3 loop spans 16 amino acids. The V segment lost 2 bases and the J segment 6 bases; nucleotides outside the gene matches: 10. The CDR3 loop is CASSLIPGLTPNEQFF. CDR3 DNA sequence: TGTGCCAGCAGTTTAATACCGGGACTAACCCCCAATGAGCAGTTCTTC.

CDR3 in DNA: TGTGCCAGCAGCCAAAGACTAGCGGGGGCTCAAGAGACCCAGTACTTC. This encodes CASSQRLAGAQETQYF. The J gene is TRBJ2-5, the V gene TRBV7-2; 12 bases map to TRBD2. Germline V CDR1 and CDR2: SGHTA, FQGNSA. The V gene end was trimmed by 5 bases and the J gene end by 2 bases; junction bases not matched to a gene: 6. The CDR3 runs 16 residues.

The rearrangement joins TRBV7-9 to TRBJ1-4; 10 bases fit TRBD1. The CDR3 consists of 16 residues. J was trimmed by 8 bases and V by 3 bases; bases with no gene match: 9. Looked up from germline, CDR1 is SEHNR and CDR2 is FQNEAQ (reference sequence). In DNA, the CDR3 is TGTGCCAGCAGCTTGGGGACAGGGGTGATCGGGGAAAAACTGTTTTTT. As protein: CASSLGTGVIGEKLFF.

V gene TRBV9 combines with J gene TRBJ1-1; D call uncertain. Trimming took off 2 bases at V and 1 base at J, with 9 bases between the two ends. This CDR3 has 14 residues. CDR1 is SGDLS, CDR2 YYNGEE, per germline. The CDR3 DNA reads as TGTGCCAGCAGCGTCCAATCCCAGAACACTGAAGCTTTCTTT. Translation gives CASSVQSQNTEAFF.

The V gene is TRBV6-5, the J gene TRBJ1-5, with no clear D. V dropped 6 bases and J dropped 0 bases, with 6 bases sitting between them. CDR3 size: 13 residues. Per germline, CDR1 MNHEY and CDR2 SVGAGI. The CDR3 DNA is TGTGCCAGCAGGGGAGATAGCAATCAGCCCCAGCATTTT. This codes for CASRGDSNQPQHF.

In DNA, the CDR3 is TGCGCCAGCAAGGAGGACAGAGCCGGGAAACTGTTTTTT. Encoded protein: CASKEDRAGKLFF. The chain uses TRBV10-1 and TRBJ1-4; TRBD1 is a possible D gene (6 bases). Germline V gene lookup returns CDR1 WNHNN and CDR2 SYGVQD (reference sequence). This CDR3 region has 13 residues. V lost 7 bases, J lost 11 bases, and 17 bases lay in between.

The rearrangement joins TRBV5-1 to TRBJ1-1; weak D call: TRBD1 (6 bases). Looked up from germline, CDR1 is SGHRS and CDR2 is YFSETQ. The CDR3 has 15 residues. Trimming cost V 4 bases and J 1 base, with 14 bases left between them. CDR3 region: CASSRGDIPNTEAFF. The CDR3 bases are TGCGCCAGCAGCCGAGGGGACATACCGAACACTGAAGCTTTCTTT.

The chain recombines TRBV15 with TRBJ1-5; TRBD1 matches at 7 bases. The CDR3 length is 16 residues. Germline V gives CDR1 LNHNV, CDR2 YYDKDF (reference sequence). The ends lost 5 bases at V and 0 bases at J; junction bases unmatched: 7. CDR3 sequence reads: CATSEGTVNSNQPQHF. In nucleotides, the CDR3 is TGTGCCACCAGCGAAGGGACAGTCAATAGCAATCAGCCCCAGCATTTT.

This sequence joins TRBV19 and TRBJ2-7; 7 nucleotides line up with TRBD2. With V trimmed by 5 bases and J by 5 bases, 9 bases remained unmatched. CDR1 and CDR2 from the germline V gene are LNHDA and SQIVND (reference sequence). This CDR3 has 14 amino acids. The DNA for the CDR3 is TGTGCCAGTAGTCCCCTGGGGAGGGCTGACGAGCAGTACTTC. It specifies CASSPLGRADEQYF.

The chain couples TRBV2 to TRBJ1-6; D possibly corresponds to TRBD1 (6 bases). CDR1 is SNHLY and CDR2 is FYNNEI in the germline V gene. This CDR3 contains 16 residues. Trimming pared 6 bases from V and 0 bases from J, leaving 12 bases between. CDR3 DNA sequence: TGTGCCAGCAGGGGGGCCACGGGCTCCTATAATTCACCCCTCCACTTT. Amino acids: CASRGATGSYNSPLHF.

The CDR3 bases are TGCAGTGCTAGTGGGGCCACCCGGTCTGAAGCTTTCTTT. This gives the protein CSASGATRSEAFF. This sequence joins TRBV20-1 and TRBJ1-1; D possibly corresponds to TRBD1 (5 bases). The V end lost 3 bases, the J end lost 6 bases, and 14 bases lay between the germline ends. Germline-derived CDR1 and CDR2 are DFQATT and SNEGSKA (reference sequence). The CDR3 sequence is 13 residues long.

V is TRBV7-3 and J is TRBJ2-1, with 9 nucleotides matching TRBD2. The CDR3 sequence is 17 residues long. Losses at the gene ends were 1 base for V and 3 bases for J; bases not matched to a gene: 7. Germline CDR1 is SGHTA and CDR2 is FQGTGA. CDR3 DNA: TGTGCCAGCAGCTTAATAGGGGCTAGCGGGATCTACAATGAGCAGTTCTTC. Translated: CASSLIGASGIYNEQFF. Full variable domain (remainder filled in from reference TRBV7-3 and TRBJ2-1): GAGVSQTPSNKVTEKGKYVELRCDPISGHTALYWYRQSLGQGPEFLIYFQGTGAADDSGLPNDRFFAVRPEGSVSTLKIQRTERGDSAVYLCASSLIGASGIYNEQFFGPGTRLTVL.

V gene TRBV6-4 combines with J gene TRBJ2-1; TRBD2 agrees at 7 bases. Germline V lookup: CDR1 MRHNA, CDR2 SNTAGT. The CDR3 length is 15 residues. The V segment lost 2 bases and the J segment 8 bases; nucleotides outside the gene matches: 9. The CDR3: CASSDGGEGGHEQFF. The CDR3 region has the DNA TGTGCCAGCAGTGACGGGGGGGAAGGCGGGCATGAGCAGTTCTTC.

CDR3 in DNA: TGTGCCAGCAGCCCGGGAGCCAATGAGCAGTTCTTC. As protein: CASSPGANEQFF. This rearrangement joins TRBV5-4 to TRBJ2-1; D perhaps matches TRBD2 (6 bases). The CDR3 has 12 amino acids. Trimming took off 4 bases at V and 6 bases at J, with 8 bases between the two ends. Germline CDR1 and CDR2: SGHNT and YYREEE (reference sequence).